This T cell receptor beta chain is drawn from a study of vaccination and CD4 T cells after COVID-19. Turning to the study itself: Overlapping spike peptides of SARS-CoV-2, HCoV-NL63, HCoV-OC43 and HCoV-229E stimulated the cells. Control cultures were supplied with a CEFX pool, an HIV-1 Nef pool, or no peptide at all.

Cultured CD4+ T cells had their DNA profiled by the Oncomine TCR Beta short-read assay. It was from cultured CD4+ T cells that genomic DNA was extracted. One entry per CDR3 protein results from TCRdb running MiXCR on the PCR reads. The table shows around 10,000 distinct CDR3 sequences, with about 29% occurring only once. As regards this clonotype: Its antigen remains unknown.

V lost 3 bases, J lost 6 bases, and 11 bases stayed unmatched. Germline V gene data show CDR1 as SGHVS and CDR2 as FNYEAQ. The CDR3 length is 16 residues. Sample treatment: approximately nine-day PBMC culture with coronavirus spike peptide pools or control peptides (ViraFEST assay). Collection of the unexposed donor's CD4+ T cells took place before the COVID-19 pandemic (2011-2018). This TCR came from a human donor in good health. J is TRBJ2-3 and V is TRBV7-6; 8 bases are shared with TRBD2. The specimen sequenced was CD4+ T cells from blood, cultured in vitro. The CDR3 nucleotides are TGTGCCAGCAGCTTCCTCTTCGCGGGGGGCCACGATACGCAGTATTTT. Translation gives CASSFLFAGGHDTQYF.